Presented here are 32 T cell receptor beta chains from one specimen sequenced in a study of cytomegalovirus exposure and HLA in healthy donors. Assay used: immunoSEQ multiplex PCR; TCRdb lists only in-frame clones, some missing. The sample gives 100,000 to 150,000 clones, roughly nine tenths of which show up once; approximately 1% is in the top ten. The material sequenced was PBMCs. The receptors here all came from a woman in her late teens or twenties in good health and CMV-seronegative.

In its sample, this clone was seen once. The chain combines TRBV5-1 with TRBJ2-2, with 9 bases identical to TRBD2. V lost 0 bases, J lost 9 bases, and 12 bases stayed unmatched. The germline CDR1 and CDR2 sequences are SGHRS and YFSETQ. CDR3 length: 17 amino acids. The CDR3 spells CASSLAGSSGSGRELFF. The CDR3 DNA follows: TGCGCCAGCAGCTTGGCAGGAAGTAGCGGGAGCGGTAGGGAGCTGTTTTTT.

The chain employs TRBV30 and TRBJ2-7; 10 nucleotides agree with TRBD2. Germline V lookup: CDR1 GTSNPN, CDR2 SVGIG (reference sequence). This CDR3 has 13 residues. J was trimmed by 3 bases and V by 4 bases; bases with no gene match: 3. The CDR3 sequence is CAWTSSGSYEQYF. The CDR3 DNA reads as TGTGCCTGGACGTCTAGCGGGAGCTACGAGCAGTACTTC. The full variable domain, rest sourced from reference TRBV30 and TRBJ2-7, is SQTIHQWPATLVQPVGSPLSLECTVEGTSNPNLYWYRQAAGRGLQLLFYSVGIGQISSEVPQNLSASRPQDRQFILSSKKLLLSDSGFYLCAWTSSGSYEQYFGPGTRLTVT.

The sample holds one count of this clone. This chain links TRBV5-6 with TRBJ2-7; TRBD1 might be the D (6 bases). Trimming removed 0 bases from V and 5 bases from J, with 9 bases in between. Looked up from germline, CDR1 is SGHDT and CDR2 is YYEEEE. CDR3 length equals 13 residues. This CDR3 reads CASSLGDIHEQYV. CDR3 nucleotide sequence: TGTGCCAGCAGCTTGGGGGACATCCACGAGCAGTACGTC.

The chain carries TRBV7-2 and TRBJ2-7; 11 bases agree with TRBD2. The V segment lost 0 bases and the J segment 2 bases; nucleotides outside the gene matches: 6. The CDR3 has 17 amino acids. CDR1 is SGHTA, CDR2 FQGNSA, per germline. The CDR3 region is CASSLALLAGAPYEQYF. The CDR3 bases are TGTGCCAGCAGCTTAGCGTTACTAGCGGGAGCACCCTACGAGCAGTACTTC.

This sequence joins TRBV6-1 and TRBJ2-7, with D maybe TRBD2 (7 bases). Per germline, CDR1 MNHNS and CDR2 SASEGT. V was cut by 0 bases and J by 2 bases, with 14 bases left in between. The CDR3 length is 16 residues. The CDR3 sequence is CASSEAGGLGTYEQYV. In nucleotides, the CDR3 is TGTGCCAGCAGTGAAGCCGGGGGGCTAGGGACCTACGAGCAGTACGTC.

This clone has only one observation. J is TRBJ2-5 and V is TRBV30; 11 positions agree with TRBD2. CDR3 length equals 18 residues. The J segment lost 3 bases and the V segment lost 0 bases, leaving 12 bases of the junction unmatched. CDR1 is GTSNPN and CDR2 is SVGIG in the germline V gene (reference sequence). The CDR3 DNA reads as TGTGCCTGGAGTGTTTATGCTAGCGGGAGGTGGTTAGAAGAGACCCAGTACTTC. This codes for CAWSVYASGRWLEETQYF.

V gene TRBV4-2 combines with J gene TRBJ2-1; D might be TRBD2 (5 bases). The germline gives CDR1 LGHNA, CDR2 YNFKEQ. V was shortened by 1 base and J by 1 base, with 11 bases between the two germline ends. This CDR3 spans 16 amino acids. The CDR3 bases are TGTGCCAGCAGCCAAGGGAGGAAGAGATCCTACAATGAGCAGTTCTTC. Its protein is CASSQGRKRSYNEQFF.

In DNA form, the CDR3 reads TGTGCCACCCGACCGCTAGCGGGGCAGTACGTC. Translating it yields CATRPLAGQYV. The chain employs TRBV6-5 and TRBJ2-7, with 8 bases identical to TRBD2. V was pared by 10 bases and J by 9 bases, with 8 bases of the junction left unmatched. The CDR3 has 11 residues. Looked up from germline, CDR1 is MNHEY and CDR2 is SVGAGI.

The rearrangement links TRBV30 to TRBJ1-2; 7 bases agree with TRBD1. The CDR3 covers 15 residues. V gave up 0 bases and J gave up 5 bases; unmatched junction bases: 9. Germline values: CDR1 GTSNPN, CDR2 SVGIG (reference sequence). CDR3 bases: TGTGCCTGGAGTGTACCGGGAGACAGGGTTTATGGCTACACCTTC. This gives the protein CAWSVPGDRVYGYTF. Looking up the rest from reference TRBV30 and TRBJ1-2 gives the full variable domain: SQTIHQWPATLVQPVGSPLSLECTVEGTSNPNLYWYRQAAGRGLQLLFYSVGIGQISSEVPQNLSASRPQDRQFILSSKKLLLSDSGFYLCAWSVPGDRVYGYTFGSGTRLTVV.

The V call is TRBV6-1, the J call TRBJ1-2; no clear D gene. Trimming stripped 2 bases from V and 4 bases from J, with 8 bases between. CDR1 and CDR2 (germline): MNHNS, SASEGT. There are 13 residues in the CDR3. The CDR3 loop is CASSEQIVYGYTF. CDR3 sequence (DNA): TGTGCCAGCAGTGAACAAATAGTCTATGGCTACACCTTC.

This chain joins TRBV19 and TRBJ1-5, with 9 bases that match TRBD1. The germline V gene encodes CDR1 LNHDA and CDR2 SQIVND (reference sequence). This CDR3 is 14 amino acids long. V was clipped by 9 bases and J by 6 bases; unmatched bases: 9. CDR3: CASARDRAGQPQHF. CDR3 sequence (DNA): TGTGCCAGCGCTAGGGACAGGGCAGGTCAGCCCCAGCATTTT.

The V call is TRBV19, the J call TRBJ2-2; 10 nucleotides agree with TRBD2. Germline CDR1 and CDR2: LNHDA and SQIVND (reference sequence). V lost 7 bases to trimming and J lost 4 bases; unmatched junction nucleotides: 6. This CDR3 contains 15 residues. The DNA for the CDR3 is TGTGCCAGTACCCGGACTAGCGGAGGCACCGGGGAGCTGTTTTTT. Protein: CASTRTSGGTGELFF.

The V call is TRBV19, the J call TRBJ1-1, with a weak D call TRBD1 (5 bases). Germline values: CDR1 LNHDA, CDR2 SQIVND (reference sequence). Trimming removed 7 bases from V and 7 bases from J, with 16 bases in between. This CDR3 region has 13 residues. The CDR3 coding sequence is TGTGCCAGTACCATGGGAACAGGCTTTGAAGCTTTCTTT. Translating gives CASTMGTGFEAFF.

The J gene is TRBJ2-3, the V gene TRBV28; TRBD2 agrees at 8 bases. CDR3 length: 16 residues. Germline-derived CDR1 and CDR2 are MDHEN and SYDVKM. Trimming removed 5 bases from V and 6 bases from J; junction bases left unmatched: 13. CDR3 sequence: CASSTQLTGTRDTQYF. For the CDR3, the DNA is TGTGCCAGCAGTACCCAACTCACCGGGACTAGGGATACGCAGTATTTT.

This chain joins TRBV4-3 and TRBJ2-5, with TRBD1 as a possible D gene (5 bases). This CDR3 has 15 residues. CDR1 LGHNA and CDR2 YSLEER come from the germline V gene. Trimming stripped 0 bases from V and 5 bases from J, with 13 bases between. In DNA, the CDR3 is TGCGCCAGCAGCCAAGAACTGGTAGGGGTCGAGACCCAGTACTTC. It translates to CASSQELVGVETQYF.

The rearrangement uses TRBV30 and TRBJ1-4; no clear D gene. Germline V lookup: CDR1 GTSNPN, CDR2 SVGIG (reference sequence). Trimming removed 0 bases from V and 0 bases from J, with 14 bases in between. CDR3 length: 17 residues. CDR3 nucleotides: TGTGCCTGGAGTGTATCCCGATCTAGTGCAACTAATGAAAAACTGTTTTTT. It is translated as CAWSVSRSSATNEKLFF.

This sequence joins TRBV27 and TRBJ1-2, with D hard to call. Trimming shortened V by 3 bases and J by 8 bases, and 25 bases separated the two germline ends. The CDR3 spans 17 residues. Germline V gene data show CDR1 as MNHEY and CDR2 as SMNVEV (reference sequence). The CDR3 nucleotides are TGTGCCAGCAGTTTTCGCGCTCGCAGTCAGGCGCCGAACGGCTACACCTTC. This sequence encodes CASSFRARSQAPNGYTF.

The gene calls are TRBV10-2 and TRBJ2-1, with D perhaps TRBD2 (6 bases). V was pared by 2 bases and J by 4 bases, with 12 bases between. This CDR3 is 15 amino acids long. Per the germline V gene, CDR1 is WSHSY and CDR2 is SAAADI. The CDR3 sequence: CASSEAGSPYNEQFF. CDR3 coding DNA: TGCGCCAGCAGTGAGGCGGGGAGTCCTTACAATGAGCAGTTCTTC.

The sample holds one count of this clone. V is TRBV5-4 and J is TRBJ1-2, with 10 positions matching TRBD1. The germline gives CDR1 SGHNT, CDR2 YYREEE (reference sequence). The CDR3 is 15 residues long. V dropped 2 bases and J dropped 4; count of bases not matched to a gene: 5. The DNA of the CDR3 is TGTGCCAGCAGCTTAGACAGGGGGCAGGGCTATGGCTACACCTTC. It yields the protein CASSLDRGQGYGYTF.

The rearrangement uses TRBV5-1 and TRBJ2-1; TRBD2 might be the D (5 bases). Germline V gives CDR1 SGHRS, CDR2 YFSETQ. V lost 4 bases to trimming and J lost 8 bases, with 25 bases between them. The CDR3 runs to 17 residues. CDR3 amino acids: CASSPRPLESAIDEQFF. For the CDR3, the DNA is TGCGCCAGCAGCCCCCGCCCACTAGAATCGGCTATCGATGAGCAGTTCTTC.

The rearrangement joins TRBV6-6 to TRBJ2-5; 13 bases are a match to TRBD2. After removal of 6 bases from V and 5 bases from J, the junction contained 9 bases not matched to a gene. The CDR3 has 16 residues. The germline V gene encodes CDR1 MNHNY and CDR2 SVGAGI (reference sequence). The chain's CDR3 is CASRPRTSGSQETQYF. The CDR3 nucleotides are TGTGCCAGCAGACCACGGACTAGCGGGAGTCAGGAGACCCAGTACTTC.

This sequence joins TRBV28 and TRBJ1-1, with D possibly being TRBD1 (6 bases). CDR3 length: 12 amino acids. Deletions cut 5 bases from V and 10 bases from J, with 14 bases between. The germline gives CDR1 MDHEN, CDR2 SYDVKM. This CDR3 is CASSTGSGSAFF. CDR3 coding DNA: TGTGCCAGCAGTACAGGGTCGGGGTCAGCTTTCTTT.

The chain uses TRBV6-6 and TRBJ2-1; 15 bases are a match to TRBD2. Germline CDR1 and CDR2: MNHNY and SVGAGI (reference sequence). CDR3 size: 15 residues. Trimming removed 2 bases from V and 7 bases from J; junction bases left unmatched: 0. The CDR3 loop is CASSYGTSGRNEQFF. The CDR3 DNA follows: TGTGCCAGCAGTTACGGGACTAGCGGGAGGAATGAGCAGTTCTTC.

The rearrangement uses TRBV6-5 and TRBJ1-2; no definite D call. The germline V and J ends were trimmed by 7 bases and 5 bases, with 20 bases remaining between them. CDR3 length: 15 amino acids. In germline, CDR1 is MNHEY, CDR2 SVGAGI. CDR3 sequence (DNA): TGTGCCAGCACCCGAACTCCAGAGGCCGATTATGGCTACACCTTC. Amino acid sequence: CASTRTPEADYGYTF.

V and J are TRBV19 and TRBJ1-6, with 8 bases that match TRBD1. The V and J ends lost 10 bases and 3 bases, in that order; junction bases with no gene match: 5. CDR1 is LNHDA, CDR2 SQIVND, per germline (reference sequence). This CDR3 contains 14 residues. The CDR3 spells CATADRDYNSPLHF. The CDR3 DNA is TGTGCCACCGCGGACAGGGACTATAATTCACCCCTCCACTTT.

The chain is built from TRBV28 and TRBJ2-3; 7 nucleotides agree with TRBD2. The CDR3 is 14 amino acids. The trim removed 7 bases at V and 5 bases at J, leaving 9 bases unmatched. Looked up from germline, CDR1 is MDHEN and CDR2 is SYDVKM. CDR3 sequence (DNA): TGTGCCAGCACCCCAGCGGGGCAGCAAGATACGCAGTATTTT. Translated: CASTPAGQQDTQYF.

The V call is TRBV2, the J call TRBJ2-7; tentative D call: TRBD1 (6 bases). V gave up 4 bases and J gave up 2 bases, with 15 bases separating them. Germline-derived CDR1 and CDR2 are SNHLY and FYNNEI. The CDR3 loop spans 15 amino acids. CDR3 coding DNA: TGTGCCAGCAGTGTAGAGGACAGTCCCCCCTACGAGCAGTACGTC. Residues: CASSVEDSPPYEQYV.

This clone occurred once. The chain is built from TRBV5-1 and TRBJ1-4, with TRBD1 matching 8 bases. In germline, CDR1 is SGHRS, CDR2 YFSETQ. Trimming took 0 bases from V and 8 from J; bases not matched to a gene: 6. The CDR3 sequence is 15 residues long. CDR3 loop: CASSLEPGTGEKLFF. CDR3 DNA sequence: TGCGCCAGCAGCTTGGAACCCGGGACAGGCGAAAAACTGTTTTTT.

The table lists this clone with a few counts. The chain links TRBV19 to TRBJ1-2; TRBD1 matches at 9 bases. The J segment lost 6 bases and the V segment lost 9 bases, leaving 20 bases of the junction unmatched. The CDR3 runs 17 residues. CDR1 and CDR2 from the germline V gene are LNHDA and SQIVND (reference sequence). As DNA, the CDR3 is TGTGCCAGCCCAACGGCACCTCACAGGGGGCTTCAAGATGGCTACACCTTC. It codes for CASPTAPHRGLQDGYTF.

This rearrangement joins TRBV4-3 to TRBJ2-2, with TRBD2 identical over 9 bases. This CDR3 contains 19 residues. Per germline, CDR1 LGHNA and CDR2 YSLEER. Trimming removed 0 bases from V and 0 bases from J; junction bases left unmatched: 8. The CDR3 spells CASSQESSGSGTNTGELFF. The CDR3 DNA is TGCGCCAGCAGCCAAGAAAGTAGCGGGAGTGGGACGAACACCGGGGAGCTGTTTTTT.

The chain has TRBV7-8 and TRBJ2-7; tentative D call: TRBD1 (6 bases). Deletions cut 5 bases from V and 0 bases from J, with 14 bases between. The CDR3 is 15 amino acids. Germline assignment: CDR1 SGHVS and CDR2 FQNEAQ. In nucleotides, the CDR3 is TGTGCCAGCAGCCCTGGTGGGGGCTTCTCCTACGAGCAGTACTTC. Translation: CASSPGGGFSYEQYF.

This chain links TRBV6-4 with TRBJ1-1, with TRBD1 matching over 7 bases. The J segment lost 6 bases and the V segment lost 5 bases, leaving 9 bases of the junction unmatched. Germline lookup yields CDR1 MRHNA and CDR2 SNTAGT. The CDR3 contains 14 residues. Written as DNA, the CDR3 is TGTGCCAGCAGTTCAACAGGGGCGAGGGCTGAAGCTTTCTTT. This sequence encodes CASSSTGARAEAFF.